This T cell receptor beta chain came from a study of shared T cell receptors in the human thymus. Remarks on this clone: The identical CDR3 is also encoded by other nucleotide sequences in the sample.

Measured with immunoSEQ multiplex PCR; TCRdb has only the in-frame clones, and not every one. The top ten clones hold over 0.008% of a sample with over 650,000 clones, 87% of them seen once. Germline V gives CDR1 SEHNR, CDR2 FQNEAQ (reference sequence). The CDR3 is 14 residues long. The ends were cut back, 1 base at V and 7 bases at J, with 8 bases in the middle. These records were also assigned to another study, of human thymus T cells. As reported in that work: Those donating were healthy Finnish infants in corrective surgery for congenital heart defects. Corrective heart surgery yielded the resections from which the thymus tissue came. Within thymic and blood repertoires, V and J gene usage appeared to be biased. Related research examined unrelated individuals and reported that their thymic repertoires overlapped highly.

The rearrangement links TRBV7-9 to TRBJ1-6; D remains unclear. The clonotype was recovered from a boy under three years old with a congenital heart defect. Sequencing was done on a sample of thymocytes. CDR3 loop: CASSLGVRNSPLHF. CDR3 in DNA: TGTGCCAGCAGCTTAGGGGTCAGGAATTCACCCCTCCACTTT. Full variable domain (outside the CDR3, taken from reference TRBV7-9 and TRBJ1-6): DTGVSQNPRHKITKRGQNVTFRCDPISEHNRLYWYRQTLGQGPEFLTYFQNEAQLEKSRLLSDRFSAERPKGSFSTLEIQRTEQGDSAMYLCASSLGVRNSPLHFGNGTRLTVT.